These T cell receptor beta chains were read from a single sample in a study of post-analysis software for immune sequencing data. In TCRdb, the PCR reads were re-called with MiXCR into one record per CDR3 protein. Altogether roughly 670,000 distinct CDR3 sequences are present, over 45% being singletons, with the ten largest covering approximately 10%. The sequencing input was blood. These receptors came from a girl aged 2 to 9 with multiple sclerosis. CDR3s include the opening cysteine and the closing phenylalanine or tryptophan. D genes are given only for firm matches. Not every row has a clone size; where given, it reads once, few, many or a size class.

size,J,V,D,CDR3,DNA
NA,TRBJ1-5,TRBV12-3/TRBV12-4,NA,CASTGNSDQPQHF,TGTGCCAGCACAGGGAACAGCGATCAGCCCCAGCATTTT
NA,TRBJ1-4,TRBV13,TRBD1,CASSSLRDSNEKLFF,TGTGCCAGCAGCTCGCTTCGGGACAGTAATGAAAAACTGTTTTTT
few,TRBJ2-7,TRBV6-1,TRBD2,CTSRPSGTYEQYF,TGTACCAGCAGACCTAGCGGTACCTACGAGCAGTACTTC
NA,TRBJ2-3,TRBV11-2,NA,CASSLYRGQQPHTQYF,TGTGCCAGCAGCTTGTACCGGGGACAACAACCCCATACGCAGTATTTT
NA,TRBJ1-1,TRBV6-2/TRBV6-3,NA,CASTHGRVYTEAFF,TGTGCCAGCACCCACGGCAGGGTCTACACTGAAGCTTTCTTT
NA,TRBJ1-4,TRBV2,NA,CASKSGAYEKLFF,TGTGCCAGCAAGTCCGGCGCGTATGAAAAACTGTTTTTT
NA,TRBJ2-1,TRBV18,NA,CASSPTADNEQFF,TGTGCCAGCTCACCAACGGCGGACAATGAGCAGTTCTTC
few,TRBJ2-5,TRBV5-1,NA,CASRDPDSQETQYF,TGCGCCAGCAGAGACCCCGACAGTCAAGAGACCCAGTACTTC
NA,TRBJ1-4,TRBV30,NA,CAWSVNEKLFF,TGTGCCTGGAGTGTAAACGAAAAACTGTTTTTT
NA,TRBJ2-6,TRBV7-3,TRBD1,CASSFPQGRLPTYSGANVLTF,TGTGCCAGCAGCTTCCCACAGGGGCGCCTTCCAACTTACTCTGGGGCCAACGTCCTGACTTTC
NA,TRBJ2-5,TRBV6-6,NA,CASSYSYRARETQYF,TGTGCCAGCAGTTACTCGTACAGGGCGCGAGAGACCCAGTACTTC
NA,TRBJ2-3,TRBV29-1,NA,CSVDREGGTDTQYF,TGCAGCGTTGACCGAGAAGGGGGCACAGATACGCAGTATTTT
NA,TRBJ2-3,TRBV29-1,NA,CSVVLGADTQYF,TGCAGCGTTGTTCTGGGGGCAGATACGCAGTATTTT
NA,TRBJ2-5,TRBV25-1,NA,CASSERLIGQETQYF,TGTGCCAGCAGTGAAAGGCTGATAGGCCAAGAGACCCAGTACTTC
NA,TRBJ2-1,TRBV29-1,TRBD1,CSVMRQGQYNEQFF,TGCAGCGTGATGCGACAGGGACAATACAATGAGCAGTTCTTC
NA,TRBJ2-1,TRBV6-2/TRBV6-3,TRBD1,CASSYSGTGDYNEQFF,TGTGCCAGCAGTTATTCGGGGACAGGGGACTACAATGAGCAGTTCTTC
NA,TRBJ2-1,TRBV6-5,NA,CASSYLGLPPYNEQFF,TGTGCCAGCAGTTACCTCGGACTGCCCCCGTACAATGAGCAGTTCTTC
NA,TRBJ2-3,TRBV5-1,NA,CASSSTVNTDTQYF,TGCGCCAGCAGCTCGACAGTCAACACAGATACGCAGTATTTT
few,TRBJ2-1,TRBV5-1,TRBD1,CASSLAETGGSISYNEQFF,TGCGCCAGCAGCTTGGCAGAAACAGGGGGCTCAATCTCCTACAATGAGCAGTTCTTC
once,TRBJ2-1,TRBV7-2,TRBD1,CASSSAGTGHYNEQFF,TGTGCCAGCAGCTCCGCCGGGACAGGTCACTACAATGAGCAGTTCTTC
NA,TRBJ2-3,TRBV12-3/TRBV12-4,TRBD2,CASTSGLAHSTDTQYF,TGTGCCAGCACCTCCGGACTAGCCCACAGCACAGATACGCAGTATTTT
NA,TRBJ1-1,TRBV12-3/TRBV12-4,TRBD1,CASSSGQGISEAFF,TGTGCCAGCAGTTCCGGACAGGGAATCTCTGAAGCTTTCTTT
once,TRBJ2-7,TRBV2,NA,CASSQPGFPYEQYF,TGTGCCAGCAGCCAACCGGGATTTCCCTACGAGCAGTACTTC
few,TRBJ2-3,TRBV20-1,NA,CSARERGAADTQYF,TGCAGTGCTAGAGAACGGGGGGCCGCAGATACGCAGTATTTT